The 23 T cell receptor beta chains below come from one sample, sequenced in a study of blood T cells in healthy people across ages. Through a sample-barcoded 5' primer and a J-beta primer mix, a second PCR was run for about 6 to 11 cycles. TCRdb called the 5' RACE reads again in MiXCR, with one record for every CDR3 protein. The sample has about 640,000 distinct CDR3 sequences, roughly three fifths seen once. The sample was blood. Receptor source: a man aged 60 to 69 in good health.

The chain is built from TRBV28 and TRBJ2-4, with a tentative D call TRBD2 (5 bases). V was cut by 6 bases and J by 5 bases, with 17 bases left in between. The CDR3 consists of 15 residues. CDR1 and CDR2 (germline): MDHEN, SYDVKM. CDR3 bases: TGTGCCAGCAGCCCAGGAGGAAGTCGTCAAAACATTCAGTACTTC. It translates to CASSPGGSRQNIQYF. Drawing the rest from reference TRBV28 and TRBJ2-4, the complete variable domain is DVKVTQSSRYLVKRTGEKVFLECVQDMDHENMFWYRQDPGLGLRLIYFSYDVKMKEKGDIPEGYSVSREKKERFSLILESASTNQTSMYLCASSPGGSRQNIQYFGAGTRLSVL.

The V gene is TRBV28, the J gene TRBJ2-7; D may be TRBD2 (7 bases). The CDR3 is 15 amino acids. Germline CDR1 and CDR2: MDHEN and SYDVKM. V lost 6 bases to trimming and J lost 4 bases, with 19 bases between them. The CDR3 spells CASSPLRGGEYEQYF. In DNA, the CDR3 is TGTGCCAGCAGCCCCCTACGAGGGGGGGAGTACGAGCAGTACTTC.

V is TRBV9 and J is TRBJ2-1; possible D gene TRBD1, 6 bases. This CDR3 comprises 14 residues. CDR1 SGDLS and CDR2 YYNGEE come from the germline V gene. V shed 1 base and J shed 6 bases, with 11 bases lying between them. CDR3: CASSVSTGPNEQFF. CDR3 coding DNA: TGTGCCAGCAGCGTATCGACAGGCCCCAATGAGCAGTTCTTC.

Note on this clonotype: The junction shows a germline mismatch at one end, possibly a read error. The genes are TRBV5-1 and TRBJ2-1; the match to TRBD2 covers 11 bases. This CDR3 contains 15 residues. Germline loops: CDR1 SGHRS, CDR2 YFSETQ. The CDR3 DNA reads as TGCGCCAACAGCCAACTAGCGGGGGACCTCAATGAGCAGTTCTTC. Translated: CANSQLAGDLNEQFF. The full variable domain, rest sourced from reference TRBV5-1 and TRBJ2-1, is KAGVTQTPRYLIKTRGQQVTLSCSPISGHRSVSWYQQTPGQGLQFLFEYFSETQRNKGNFPGRFSGRQFSNSRSEMNVSTLELGDSALYLCANSQLAGDLNEQFFGPGTRLTVL.

The genes are TRBV6-6 and TRBJ2-5; 10 bases map to TRBD1. After removal of 5 bases from V and 4 bases from J, the junction contained 7 bases not matched to a gene. CDR1 is MNHNY, CDR2 SVGAGI, per germline (reference sequence). The CDR3 totals 15 residues. The chain's CDR3 is CASSLGTGVGETQYF. The CDR3, as DNA: TGTGCCAGCAGTCTCGGGACAGGGGTTGGAGAGACCCAGTACTTC.

This clonotype has just a few counts. Written as DNA, the CDR3 is TGTGCCAGCAGTTACTCGACGGGCGAGCAGTACTTC. Its protein product is CASSYSTGEQYF. J is TRBJ2-7 and V is TRBV6-2 or TRBV6-3; D is ambiguous. CDR3 length equals 12 residues. The germline V gene has CDR1 MNHEY and CDR2 SVGEGT. V lost 0 bases to trimming and J lost 6 bases, with 6 bases between them.

The chain uses TRBV18 and TRBJ2-1; TRBD1 agrees at 10 bases. Germline V lookup: CDR1 KGHSH, CDR2 LQKENI. The CDR3 runs 14 residues. The trim removed 5 bases at V and 5 bases at J, leaving 3 bases unmatched. The CDR3 DNA sequence: TGTGCCAGCTCATTCGGACAGGGGGACAATGAGCAGTTCTTC. Amino acids: CASSFGQGDNEQFF.

Details on this clonotype: At one end, the junction sequence differs from germline, possibly due to a read error. This chain links TRBV7-2 with TRBJ2-2; 8 bases agree with TRBD1. The germline CDR1 and CDR2 sequences are SGHTA and FQGNSA. The CDR3 is 15 residues long. The CDR3 DNA follows: TGTGCCAACAGCTTAATCACAGGGGGTGGCGGGGAGCTGTTTTTT. Translating gives CANSLITGGGGELFF. Supplemented by reference TRBV7-2 and TRBJ2-2, the full variable domain reads GAGVSQSPSNKVTEKGKDVELRCDPISGHTALYWYRQSLGQGLEFLIYFQGNSAPDKSGLPSDRFSAERTGGSVSTLTIQRTQQEDSAVYLCANSLITGGGGELFFGEGSRLTVL.

This chain joins TRBV7-9 and TRBJ2-7, with 7 positions matching TRBD1. The CDR3 loop spans 13 amino acids. Trimming at V came to 8 bases and at J to 3 bases, leaving 7 bases not matched to a gene. Looked up from germline, CDR1 is SEHNR and CDR2 is FQNEAQ (reference sequence). CDR3 residues: CASGTRGIYEQYF. CDR3 bases: TGTGCCAGCGGAACCAGGGGGATCTACGAGCAGTACTTC.

V is TRBV4-1 and J is TRBJ1-6; D possibly corresponds to TRBD1 (6 bases). The V end was cut by 1 base, the J end by 6 bases, with 10 bases between. This CDR3 spans 15 amino acids. Germline CDR1 reads MGHRA; CDR2 reads YSYEKL. CDR3 region: CASSQVRTANSPLHF. CDR3 DNA sequence: TGCGCCAGCAGCCAAGTTAGGACAGCTAATTCACCCCTCCACTTT.

The genes are TRBV20-1 and TRBJ1-2; no clear D gene. The CDR3 is 14 amino acids. V lost 6 bases and J 2 bases, leaving 16 bases between the germline ends. In germline, CDR1 is DFQATT, CDR2 SNEGSKA (reference sequence). As DNA, the CDR3 is TGCAGTGCCTTGGTGTCCGGACGAAACTATGGCTACACCTTC. It translates to CSALVSGRNYGYTF.

This chain connects TRBV27 to TRBJ1-1, with D hard to call. Germline V gene data show CDR1 as MNHEY and CDR2 as SMNVEV (reference sequence). Trimming cost V 4 bases and J 7 bases, with 13 bases left between them. The CDR3 extends over 13 amino acids. The CDR3 nucleotides are TGTGCCAGCAGTTCACGCGCCTTGGGTGAAGCTTTCTTT. Translating gives CASSSRALGEAFF.

This clonotype came up a few times. V gene TRBV25-1 combines with J gene TRBJ2-5; the match to TRBD1 covers 10 bases. This CDR3 region has 16 residues. CDR1 is MGHDK and CDR2 is SYGVNS in the germline V gene. With V trimmed by 3 bases and J by 4 bases, 8 bases remained unmatched. CDR3: CASSETGGSRGETQYF. For the CDR3, the DNA is TGTGCCAGCAGTGAGACAGGGGGCAGTCGAGGAGAGACCCAGTACTTC.

This rearrangement joins TRBV9 to TRBJ2-1, with 9 positions matching TRBD1. V lost 3 bases and J lost 6; bases outside the gene matches: 7. Germline CDR1 and CDR2: SGDLS and YYNGEE. The CDR3 has 15 amino acids. CDR3 DNA: TGTGCCAGCAGCGCTTTCGGGACAGGGTCCAATGAGCAGTTCTTC. Amino acid sequence: CASSAFGTGSNEQFF.

The V and J genes are TRBV27 and TRBJ2-5, with D possibly matching TRBD1 (6 bases). The CDR3 covers 13 residues. The ends were cut back, 4 bases at V and 1 base at J, with 7 bases in the middle. CDR1 is MNHEY and CDR2 is SMNVEV in the germline V gene (reference sequence). The CDR3 protein is CASSSDSQETQYF. In DNA form, the CDR3 reads TGTGCCAGCAGTTCGGACAGCCAAGAGACCCAGTACTTC.

The gene calls are TRBV5-1 and TRBJ2-1; D is ambiguous. Germline CDR1 SGHRS, CDR2 YFSETQ. V lost 0 bases to trimming and J lost 0 bases, with 7 bases between them. There are 15 residues in the CDR3. The CDR3 coding sequence is TGCGCCAGCAGCTTGGGTACTTACTCCTACAATGAGCAGTTCTTC. It encodes CASSLGTYSYNEQFF.

A few counts support this clonotype. This chain uses TRBV4-1 with TRBJ2-3; TRBD2 matches 13 bases. CDR3 size: 17 residues. Germline V CDR1 and CDR2: MGHRA, YSYEKL. J gave up 4 bases and V 0 bases, and 4 bases lay outside the gene matches. The CDR3 loop reads CASSQEGLAGIPDTQYF. The CDR3, as DNA: TGCGCCAGCAGCCAAGAGGGACTAGCGGGGATCCCAGATACGCAGTATTTT.

Only one count was recorded for this clonotype. One end of the junction does not line up with germline, which may come from a read error. This sequence joins TRBV7-9 and TRBJ1-2, with no clear D. The CDR3 contains 11 residues. Germline V gene data show CDR1 as SEHNR and CDR2 as FQNEAQ (reference sequence). The CDR3 here is CAGSLGDGYTF. CDR3 nucleotide sequence: TGTGCCGGCAGCTTAGGTGATGGCTACACCTTC. The variable domain in full, with the rest retrieved from reference TRBV7-9 and TRBJ1-2, is DTGVSQNPRHKITKRGQNVTFRCDPISEHNRLYWYRQTLGQGPEFLTYFQNEAQLEKSRLLSDRFSAERPKGSFSTLEIQRTEQGDSAMYLCAGSLGDGYTFGSGTRLTVV.

The chain carries TRBV12-3 or TRBV12-4 and TRBJ1-2; 11 bases match TRBD1. V shed 4 bases, J shed 4 bases, and the junction held 11 bases outside the gene matches. This CDR3 is built from 17 residues. CDR3 in amino acids: CASSSRTGGFTSYGYTF. For the CDR3, the DNA is TGTGCCAGCAGTTCAAGGACAGGGGGCTTTACCTCCTATGGCTACACCTTC.

The J gene is TRBJ2-2, the V gene TRBV6-5; weak D call: TRBD1 (6 bases). The CDR3 loop spans 17 amino acids. Germline V gene lookup returns CDR1 MNHEY and CDR2 SVGAGI. V gave up 0 bases and J gave up 8 bases, with 19 bases separating them. The CDR3 is CASSYSESTGLWGELFF. CDR3 sequence (DNA): TGTGCCAGCAGTTACTCGGAGTCCACAGGGTTATGGGGGGAGCTGTTTTTT.

The chain recombines TRBV12-3 or TRBV12-4 with TRBJ2-1; 9 positions match TRBD2. V trimming: 3 bases; J trimming: 8 bases; junction bases outside the gene matches: 8. This CDR3 is 15 amino acids long. In DNA form, the CDR3 reads TGTGCCAGCAGTTTTGGCGGGGGGGCCCTCGATGAGCAGTTCTTC. This gives the protein CASSFGGGALDEQFF.

The V gene is TRBV13, the J gene TRBJ2-3, with TRBD2 matching 8 bases. Germline-derived CDR1 and CDR2 are PRHDT and FYEKMQ (reference sequence). The CDR3 runs 15 residues. Trimming cost V 5 bases and J 1 base; bases outside gene matches: 5. CDR3 loop: CASSPGTSRTDTQYF. CDR3 bases: TGTGCCAGCAGCCCCGGGACTAGTCGCACAGATACGCAGTATTTT.

This rearrangement joins TRBV7-2 to TRBJ1-6; D not resolved. Trimming left V 3 bases short and J 8 bases short, with 11 bases between. CDR1 is SGHTA and CDR2 is FQGNSA in the germline V gene. The CDR3 is 14 residues long. The CDR3 DNA reads as TGTGCCAGCAGCTTGGGCTTGGCGGATTCACCCCTCCACTTT. It yields the protein CASSLGLADSPLHF.